The 23 T cell receptor beta chains presented below share a single source sample, sequenced in a study of cytomegalovirus exposure and HLA in healthy donors. Clones were read by immunoSEQ multiplex PCR, and TCRdb kept only the in-frame ones, dropping some. This sample yields roughly 200,000 clones, of which approximately 84% are seen a single time; around 2.8% belongs to the top ten. What was sequenced was PBMCs. The receptors were sampled from a woman between 18 and 30 years old in good health and CMV-seropositive.

This clone was detected once. V usage is TRBV4-1 and J usage is TRBJ2-3; a possible D gene is TRBD2 (6 bases). The CDR3 runs 14 residues. The V gene lost 4 bases and the J gene lost 3 bases, with 11 bases spanning the gap. Germline loops: CDR1 MGHRA, CDR2 YSYEKL. The CDR3 bases are TGCGCCAGCAGCCTGATCGGGAGTACAGATACGCAGTATTTT. Translated: CASSLIGSTDTQYF.

The chain employs TRBV29-1 and TRBJ1-5, with 7 bases identical to TRBD1. After removal of 5 bases from V and 5 bases from J, the junction contained 3 bases not matched to a gene. The CDR3 has 12 residues. CDR1 and CDR2 from the germline V gene are SQVTM and ANQGSEA. CDR3 bases: TGCAGCGTTTCAGGGGGAGATCAGCCCCAGCATTTT. It specifies CSVSGGDQPQHF. Full variable domain (rest looked up from reference TRBV29-1 and TRBJ1-5): SAVISQKPSRDICQRGTSLTIQCQVDSQVTMMFWYRQQPGQSLTLIATANQGSEATYESGFVIDKFPISRPNLTFSTLTVSNMSPEDSSIYLCSVSGGDQPQHFGDGTRLSIL.

This chain connects TRBV4-2 to TRBJ2-1; D unresolved. The V gene's germline CDR1 is LGHNA and CDR2 YNFKEQ. Trimming took off 4 bases at V and 6 bases at J, with 10 bases between the two ends. CDR3 size: 13 residues. The CDR3 loop reads CASSRSLGNEQFF. The CDR3 DNA is TGTGCCAGCAGCCGCAGCCTAGGCAATGAGCAGTTCTTC.

This clone has a handful of counts. The chain recombines TRBV5-4 with TRBJ1-1; 7 bases are shared with TRBD1. Germline trimming cut 4 bases from V and 5 bases from J; bases unmatched to any gene: 8. Germline values: CDR1 SGHNT, CDR2 YYREEE (reference sequence). The CDR3 has 14 amino acids. This CDR3 is CASSGPTGRTEAFF. CDR3 DNA: TGTGCCAGCAGCGGACCGACAGGGCGGACTGAAGCTTTCTTT.

This clone was observed once. This chain uses TRBV27 with TRBJ2-7, with a possible D match to TRBD2 (6 bases). CDR1 MNHEY and CDR2 SMNVEV come from the germline V gene (reference sequence). Trimming took off 6 bases at V and 0 bases at J, with 18 bases between the two ends. The CDR3 loop spans 16 amino acids. The CDR3 sequence is CASRITRDGSSYEQYF. In DNA form, the CDR3 reads TGTGCCAGCAGAATAACCCGGGACGGGAGCTCCTACGAGCAGTACTTC.

The sample holds one count of this clone. The rearrangement uses TRBV18 and TRBJ2-5; the D gene is possibly TRBD2 (5 bases). Germline values: CDR1 KGHSH, CDR2 LQKENI. The CDR3 covers 15 residues. V lost 0 bases and J lost 7, with 15 bases in between. CDR3 loop: CASSPPTNQEGTQYF. CDR3 bases: TGTGCCAGCTCACCACCGACCAACCAAGAGGGGACCCAGTACTTC.

This clone occurred once. CDR3 sequence reads: CASSKGELAVTDTQYF. CDR3 in DNA: TGTGCCAGCAGCAAAGGGGAACTAGCGGTCACAGATACGCAGTATTTT. The rearrangement joins TRBV21-1 to TRBJ2-3; TRBD2, as called in the table, went unchecked against the DNA. TRBV21-1 is shown as a pseudogene. CDR3 length: 16 amino acids.

The rearrangement links TRBV2 to TRBJ1-1; a possible D gene is TRBD1 (5 bases). This CDR3 spans 14 amino acids. V was trimmed by 10 bases and J by 1 base, leaving 16 bases between them. The germline V gene has CDR1 SNHLY and CDR2 FYNNEI. The chain's CDR3 is CATLPGQGNTEAFF. The CDR3 DNA is TGTGCCACCCTCCCCGGGCAGGGGAACACTGAAGCTTTCTTT.

This chain connects TRBV6-1 to TRBJ1-4; the D gene is possibly TRBD1 (5 bases). The V end was cut by 8 bases, the J end by 4 bases, with 11 bases between. Germline V gene lookup returns CDR1 MNHNS and CDR2 SASEGT. This CDR3 comprises 13 residues. CDR3 protein: CASHDSLNEKLFF. The CDR3 region has the DNA TGTGCCAGCCACGACAGCCTTAATGAAAAACTGTTTTTT.

The chain joins TRBV7-9 to TRBJ2-3, with a tentative D call TRBD1 (6 bases). Germline values: CDR1 SEHNR, CDR2 FQNEAQ (reference sequence). V lost 2 bases, J lost 5 bases, and 14 bases lay in between. This CDR3 contains 15 residues. CDR3 region: CASSLFPAGEDTQYF. The CDR3 DNA reads TGTGCCAGCAGCTTATTTCCCGCAGGGGAAGATACGCAGTATTTT.

Judged by abundance, this clone is medium-sized. This chain links TRBV7-6 with TRBJ2-5; possible D gene TRBD1, 5 bases. This CDR3 spans 15 amino acids. Germline CDR1 is SGHVS and CDR2 is FNYEAQ. V was trimmed by 2 bases and J by 4 bases, leaving 14 bases between them. In nucleotides, the CDR3 is TGTGCCAGCAGCTTATGGGGCTCCCTAGGAGAGACCCAGTACTTC. It specifies CASSLWGSLGETQYF.

The chain has TRBV11-2 and TRBJ1-1; D not certain. Germline V gene data show CDR1 as SGHAT and CDR2 as FQNNGV. This CDR3 region has 14 residues. Trimming stripped 5 bases from V and 1 base from J, with 11 bases between. The DNA for the CDR3 is TGTGCCAGCAGCCATTGGGAGTCGAACACTGAAGCTTTCTTT. As protein: CASSHWESNTEAFF.

The chain joins TRBV4-1 to TRBJ2-3; the match to TRBD1 covers 9 bases. CDR3 size: 15 residues. V dropped 2 bases and J dropped 5; count of bases not matched to a gene: 5. Per germline, CDR1 MGHRA and CDR2 YSYEKL. CDR3 nucleotides: TGCGCCAGCAGCCAACCCGGGACAGGGCAAGATACGCAGTATTTT. Protein product: CASSQPGTGQDTQYF.

The chain combines TRBV19 with TRBJ1-5; the D gene is possibly TRBD1 (6 bases). V was trimmed by 5 bases and J by 0 bases, leaving 17 bases between them. From germline, CDR1 is LNHDA and CDR2 SQIVND (reference sequence). The CDR3 covers 17 residues. The chain's CDR3 is CASSPYDRIYSNQPQHF. CDR3 nucleotides: TGTGCCAGTAGTCCGTATGACAGGATTTATAGCAATCAGCCCCAGCATTTT. The full variable domain, its missing parts supplied by reference TRBV19 and TRBJ1-5, is DGGITQSPKYLFRKEGQNVTLSCEQNLNHDAMYWYRQDPGQGLRLIYYSQIVNDFQKGDIAEGYSVSREKKESFPLTVTSAQKNPTAFYLCASSPYDRIYSNQPQHFGDGTRLSIL.

The CDR3 sequence: CASSYEGLAAYEQYF. The CDR3 nucleotides read TGTGCCAGCAGTTACGAGGGACTAGCGGCTTACGAGCAGTACTTC. This sequence joins TRBV6-5 and TRBJ2-7; the match to TRBD2 covers 11 bases. Unmatched junction bases numbered 4, after V lost 2 bases and J lost 4 bases. This CDR3 spans 15 amino acids. Germline V lookup: CDR1 MNHEY, CDR2 SVGAGI.

The V and J genes are TRBV2 and TRBJ1-5; unclear D gene. CDR1 is SNHLY, CDR2 FYNNEI, per germline. This CDR3 has 13 residues. Trimming removed 7 bases at V and 4 bases at J, with 11 bases between. CDR3 DNA: TGTGCCAGCACTCGGAGGCATAATCAGCCCCAGCATTTT. It codes for CASTRRHNQPQHF.

This clone has just one count. The V and J genes are TRBV7-9 and TRBJ1-2; D gene uncertain. The CDR3 loop spans 15 amino acids. Germline CDR1 and CDR2: SEHNR and FQNEAQ (reference sequence). The V gene lost 5 bases and the J gene lost 1 base, with 14 bases spanning the gap. CDR3 nucleotides: TGTGCCAGCAGCCCAAGCGGAGGGCTTAACTATGGCTACACCTTC. Encoded protein: CASSPSGGLNYGYTF.

The V and J genes are TRBV5-1 and TRBJ2-2, with D perhaps matching TRBD1 (6 bases). The CDR3 runs to 16 residues. Germline-derived CDR1 and CDR2 are SGHRS and YFSETQ. V was trimmed by 0 bases and J by 2 bases, leaving 11 bases between them. CDR3: CASSLGGTKNTGELFF. The DNA of the CDR3 is TGCGCCAGCAGCTTGGGGGGGACAAAAAACACCGGGGAGCTGTTTTTT.

The chain employs TRBV2 and TRBJ2-4; 9 bases are shared with TRBD1. Germline lookup yields CDR1 SNHLY and CDR2 FYNNEI. With V trimmed by 1 base and J by 6 bases, 1 base remained unmatched. CDR3 length equals 14 residues. The CDR3 protein is CASSEVGQGNIQYF. The CDR3 DNA is TGTGCCAGCAGTGAAGTGGGACAGGGAAACATTCAGTACTTC.

CDR3 sequence (DNA): TGTGCCAGTAGCGACAGGGCTAGCTCCTACGAGCAGTACTTC. Encoded protein: CASSDRASSYEQYF. The chain links TRBV19 to TRBJ2-7; 7 nucleotides agree with TRBD1. The CDR3 has 14 residues. CDR1 LNHDA and CDR2 SQIVND come from the germline V gene (reference sequence). V shed 6 bases, J shed 0 bases, and the junction held 5 bases outside the gene matches.

The V call is TRBV15, the J call TRBJ1-2; 9 nucleotides match TRBD1. From germline, CDR1 is LNHNV and CDR2 YYDKDF (reference sequence). The length of the CDR3 is 15 residues. With V trimmed by 1 base and J by 7 bases, 7 bases remained unmatched. CDR3 loop: CATSRVRGQGVGYTF. CDR3 DNA: TGTGCCACCAGCAGAGTAAGGGGACAGGGAGTTGGCTACACCTTC.

The chain uses TRBV7-9 and TRBJ1-2, with a possible D match to TRBD1 (5 bases). Germline V lookup: CDR1 SEHNR, CDR2 FQNEAQ (reference sequence). The CDR3 contains 13 residues. Trimming removed 10 bases from V and 3 bases from J, with 15 bases in between. The CDR3 loop is CAIAGWRDYGYTF. CDR3 in DNA: TGTGCCATCGCAGGGTGGAGGGACTATGGCTACACCTTC.

V usage is TRBV7-8 and J usage is TRBJ2-4; 11 bases fit TRBD2. CDR3 length equals 15 residues. Per germline, CDR1 SGHVS and CDR2 FQNEAQ. After removal of 5 bases from V and 6 bases from J, the junction contained 6 bases not matched to a gene. The CDR3 region has the DNA TGTGCCAGCAGCCCCTTCACTAGCGGGGGAAACATTCAGTACTTC. This codes for CASSPFTSGGNIQYF.